Following are 20 T cell receptor beta chains from one sample sequenced in a study of T cells expressing NK-cell markers. TCRdb derives one entry per CDR3 protein from the 5' RACE reads, leaving out DNA. Recorded for this sample: around 470,000 distinct CDR3 sequences. The sample taken for sequencing was blood T cells: a sorted CD56 or NKG2C T cell subset, CD4+ or CD8+ T cells, or bulk PBMC T cells (not recorded which). These receptor sequences come from a woman aged 45 to 65 in good health.

V gene TRBV6-1 combines with J gene TRBJ2-1; TCRdb proposes TRBD2, but this gene call is untestable without DNA. The germline CDR1 and CDR2 sequences are MNHNS and SASEGT. The CDR3 is 17 residues long. The CDR3 sequence: CASRGNPSGSSYNEQFF.

This sequence joins TRBV11-3 and TRBJ2-3. The CDR3 totals 14 residues. CDR1 and CDR2 from the germline V gene are SGHNT and YENEEA. The CDR3 region is CASSLVRVADTQYF. Filled out from reference TRBV11-3 and TRBJ2-3, the complete variable domain reads EAGVVQSPRYKIIEKKQPVAFWCNPISGHNTLYWYLQNLGQGPELLIRYENEEAVDDSQLPKDRFSAERLKGVDSTLKIQPAELGDSAVYLCASSLVRVADTQYFGPGTRLTVL.

The gene calls are TRBV18 and TRBJ1-2. Germline lookup yields CDR1 KGHSH and CDR2 LQKENI. This CDR3 has 14 residues. This CDR3 is CASSPGSGSDGYTF.

V and J are TRBV25-1 and TRBJ2-5; checking the TCRdb D call of TRBD1 is not possible without DNA. The germline V gene encodes CDR1 MGHDK and CDR2 SYGVNS. This CDR3 has 13 amino acids. This chain's CDR3 is CASSVQGLETQYF.

V gene TRBV14 combines with J gene TRBJ2-2; checking the TCRdb D call of TRBD2 is not possible without DNA. The CDR3 runs 14 residues. Germline CDR1 is SGHDN and CDR2 is FVKESK. This CDR3 reads CASSPRWRSGELFF.

This chain connects TRBV20-1 to TRBJ2-5; the D call of TRBD2 rests on TCRdb alone, since no DNA is present to check it. The CDR3 is made up of 12 amino acids. Germline V lookup: CDR1 DFQATT, CDR2 SNEGSKA (reference sequence). The CDR3 here is CSARAAGETQYF.

The chain carries TRBV7-9 and TRBJ2-3. The CDR3 has 14 amino acids. Germline CDR1 SEHNR, CDR2 FQNEAQ (reference sequence). CDR3 in amino acids: CASSPGASTDTQYF.

This rearrangement joins TRBV5-1 to TRBJ2-1; TCRdb's D gene call, TRBD1, goes unchecked for lack of DNA. The CDR3 has 14 amino acids. Germline CDR1 SGHRS, CDR2 YFSETQ. CDR3: CASSSPGAYNEQFF.

This chain connects TRBV3-1 to TRBJ1-1; lacking DNA, the TRBD1 call made by TCRdb goes unchecked. This CDR3 is 15 amino acids long. Per the germline V gene, CDR1 is LGHDT and CDR2 is YNNKEL (reference sequence). This CDR3 is CASKGSGTSLTEAFF.

The V gene is TRBV20-1, the J gene TRBJ1-3. Germline values: CDR1 DFQATT, CDR2 SNEGSKA (reference sequence). The length of the CDR3 is 17 residues. CDR3 sequence: CSARDLWPGSSGNTIYF.

The chain recombines TRBV20-1 with TRBJ1-2. The CDR3 loop spans 12 amino acids. Germline values: CDR1 DFQATT, CDR2 SNEGSKA (reference sequence). CDR3: CSARAKVVGYTF.

This sequence joins TRBV7-6 and TRBJ1-3; the D gene TCRdb calls, TRBD1, cannot be checked with no DNA. Looked up from germline, CDR1 is SGHVS and CDR2 is FNYEAQ. This CDR3 contains 17 residues. The CDR3 region is CASSDTGGLISGNTIYF.

The chain recombines TRBV5-1 with TRBJ1-4. Looked up from germline, CDR1 is SGHRS and CDR2 is YFSETQ. The CDR3 runs to 14 residues. CDR3 loop: CASSLMVGNEKLFF.

This chain connects TRBV5-6 to TRBJ2-3; TCRdb lists TRBD2, though no DNA is available to test this call. Germline CDR1 reads SGHDT; CDR2 reads YYEEEE. The CDR3 contains 17 residues. The CDR3 is CASSLMWREVFTDTQYF.

V usage is TRBV6-2 or TRBV6-3 and J usage is TRBJ2-1; TCRdb's D call, TRBD2, is unchecked because there is no DNA. The CDR3 has 15 amino acids. CDR1 and CDR2 (germline): MNHEY, SVGEGT. The CDR3 loop reads CASSSGTRRYNEQFF.

The chain recombines TRBV5-1 with TRBJ1-1; the TCRdb call, TRBD1, lacks DNA for checking. CDR1 and CDR2 (germline): SGHRS, YFSETQ. This CDR3 has 15 residues. CDR3 sequence: CASSSRTGANTEAFF.

J is TRBJ2-5 and V is TRBV7-2. Germline lookup yields CDR1 SGHTA and CDR2 FQGNSA. The CDR3 is made up of 15 amino acids. The chain's CDR3 is CASSPSGNSWETQYF.

The chain uses TRBV6-2 or TRBV6-3 and TRBJ2-5; TCRdb's D call of TRBD2 is untestable without DNA. Per germline, CDR1 MNHEY and CDR2 SVGEGT. This CDR3 is built from 14 residues. The CDR3 here is CASELGGLAQTQYF.

The chain carries TRBV6-1 and TRBJ1-1. The CDR3 is made up of 13 amino acids. Germline lookup yields CDR1 MNHNS and CDR2 SASEGT. CDR3: CASGLRENTEAFF.

The rearrangement links TRBV24-1 to TRBJ2-1; checking the TCRdb D call of TRBD1 is not possible without DNA. The CDR3 loop spans 16 amino acids. The germline gives CDR1 KGHDR, CDR2 SFDVKD. CDR3 sequence: CATSDPGTGTYNEQFF.